These 8 T cell receptor beta chains share one sample of origin, sequenced in a study of T cell repertoires in cytomegalovirus infection. TCRdb redid the calling of the reads with MiXCR, one entry per CDR3 protein. This table has roughly 150,000 distinct CDR3 sequences, about 22% appearing once. No antigen is known for these receptors. The source was CD8+ T cells from cultured PBMCs, collected from culture after CMV antigen stimulation. The receptors shown here come from a human donor in good health (CMV status not recorded). Some clones in this sample may be carry-over from other donors' samples.

The J gene is TRBJ2-1, the V gene TRBV7-9, with D possibly matching TRBD2 (7 bases). The CDR3 loop spans 13 amino acids. Trimming shortened V by 8 bases and J by 4 bases, and 12 bases separated the two germline ends. Germline CDR1 reads SEHNR; CDR2 reads FQNEAQ (reference sequence). This chain's CDR3 is CASRGASYNEQFF. As DNA, the CDR3 is TGTGCCAGCCGGGGGGCCTCGTACAATGAGCAGTTCTTC.

This chain uses TRBV6-1 with TRBJ1-2; no definite D call. The length of the CDR3 is 14 residues. V was pared by 7 bases and J by 0 bases, with 12 bases between. Germline V lookup: CDR1 MNHNS, CDR2 SASEGT. DNA for the CDR3: TGTGCCAGCAACGAAGAACTGGCTAACTATGGCTACACCTTC. This translates into CASNEELANYGYTF.

The CDR3 DNA sequence: TGTGCCAGCAAGAACGCGGGGACCTACAATGAGCAGTTCTTC. Its translation is CASKNAGTYNEQFF. The V gene is TRBV6-2 or TRBV6-3, the J gene TRBJ2-1; a weak D match, TRBD2 (6 bases). There are 14 residues in the CDR3. Trimming left V 7 bases short and J 2 bases short, with 12 bases between. The germline CDR1 and CDR2 sequences are MNHEY and SVGEGT.

The genes are TRBV7-2 and TRBJ2-5, with 14 bases matching TRBD2. The J segment lost 4 bases and the V segment lost 0 bases, leaving 4 bases of the junction unmatched. This CDR3 has 17 residues. The V gene's germline CDR1 is SGHTA and CDR2 FQGNSA. The CDR3 DNA reads TGTGCCAGCAGCTTAGCGCCGGGACTAGCGGGGGTAGAGACCCAGTACTTC. Translated, it gives CASSLAPGLAGVETQYF.

This clonotype was seen more than once but under ten times. The V gene is TRBV9, the J gene TRBJ1-6; D remains ambiguous. This CDR3 contains 14 residues. In germline, CDR1 is SGDLS, CDR2 YYNGEE. V lost 0 bases and J 8 bases, leaving 9 bases between the germline ends. The CDR3 loop is CASSVEGRYSPLHF. The CDR3 nucleotides read TGTGCCAGCAGCGTAGAGGGCCGGTATTCACCCCTCCACTTT.

This clonotype was seen only a few times. CDR3 sequence (DNA): TGTGCCAGCAGTGCTCCACCGGGACAGGGGGAAAAACTGTTTTTT. Encoded protein: CASSAPPGQGEKLFF. The chain is built from TRBV6-2 or TRBV6-3 and TRBJ1-4; 10 bases fit TRBD1. In germline, CDR1 is MNHEY, CDR2 SVGEGT. The CDR3 is 15 amino acids. The V and J ends lost 5 bases and 8 bases, in that order; junction bases with no gene match: 8.

The chain links TRBV12-3 or TRBV12-4 to TRBJ2-7; either TRBD1 or TRBD2 may supply D (7 bases each). Trimming stripped 5 bases from V and 6 bases from J, with 17 bases between. CDR3 length: 14 residues. The CDR3 region is CASSRDRGRVEQYF. CDR3 coding DNA: TGTGCCAGCAGTCGGGACAGAGGGAGGGTCGAGCAGTACTTC.

The CDR3 DNA sequence: TGTGCCAGCAGTAACCGGGACAGGGCGAATTCACCCCTCCACTTT. Its protein is CASSNRDRANSPLHF. The rearrangement joins TRBV27 to TRBJ1-6; 9 bases are shared with TRBD1. V was pared by 5 bases and J by 7 bases, with 6 bases of the junction left unmatched. The CDR3 has 15 residues. The germline V gene encodes CDR1 MNHEY and CDR2 SMNVEV (reference sequence).